One T cell receptor (beta chain) is described in this entry. The data originate from a study of control samples from healthy donors and cancer patients. Repertoires were generated with immunoSEQ multiplex PCR, while TCRdb's copy carries only in-frame clones and drops some. The table lists more than 150,000 clones, 80% to 95% of them singletons. This CDR3 is 13 amino acids long. Trimming cost V 5 bases and J 4 bases, with 8 bases left between them. Germline CDR1 and CDR2: MDHEN and SYDVKM. V usage is TRBV28 and J usage is TRBJ1-4; TRBD1 is a possible D gene (6 bases). Sequenced sample: blood. The source of this sequence is a woman between 25 and 40 years old in good health. Here the CDR3 DNA reads TGTGCCAGCAGTAGACAGGATAATGAAAAACTGTTTTTT. It translates to CASSRQDNEKLFF.